Shown below are 27 T cell receptor beta chains from a single sample sequenced in a study of blood T cell repertoires in COVID-19. The table came from immunoSEQ multiplex PCR; TCRdb's copy has only in-frame clones and leaves some out. The repertoire holds 260,000 or so clones, with roughly 87% as singletons. Sequencing was performed on PBMCs or T cells enriched from blood (not recorded which). These receptors were taken from a woman in her 30s with acute COVID-19.

This clone was recorded once. This sample also contains other DNA sequences that code for the same CDR3. The chain recombines TRBV2 with TRBJ1-1, with 7 bases fitting TRBD1. In germline, CDR1 is SNHLY, CDR2 FYNNEI. The CDR3 consists of 13 residues. V gave up 5 bases and J gave up 3 bases; unmatched junction bases: 3. CDR3: CASSIQGDTEAFF. CDR3 in DNA: TGTGCCAGCAGTATCCAGGGGGACACTGAAGCTTTCTTT.

There are a few counts of this clone. The V and J genes are TRBV7-9 and TRBJ1-3; weak D call: TRBD1 (6 bases). The V and J ends lost 6 bases and 0 bases respectively, with 12 bases between them. The length of the CDR3 is 15 residues. The germline V gene has CDR1 SEHNR and CDR2 FQNEAQ (reference sequence). The CDR3 is CASREQGYSGNTIYF. CDR3 in DNA: TGTGCCAGCAGGGAACAGGGATACTCTGGAAACACCATATATTTT. The full variable domain, its missing parts supplied by reference TRBV7-9 and TRBJ1-3, is DTGVSQNPRHKITKRGQNVTFRCDPISEHNRLYWYRQTLGQGPEFLTYFQNEAQLEKSRLLSDRFSAERPKGSFSTLEIQRTEQGDSAMYLCASREQGYSGNTIYFGEGSWLTVV.

The gene calls are TRBV5-1 and TRBJ1-6; 8 nucleotides agree with TRBD1. The CDR3 has 12 amino acids. CDR1 is SGHRS and CDR2 is YFSETQ in the germline V gene. Germline trimming cut 8 bases from V and 8 bases from J; bases unmatched to any gene: 3. CDR3 residues: CASGQGDSPLHF. CDR3 coding DNA: TGCGCCAGTGGACAGGGCGATTCACCCCTCCACTTT.

The J gene is TRBJ2-2, the V gene TRBV4-3; 8 bases agree with TRBD1. The CDR3 covers 19 residues. With 0 bases clipped from V and 3 bases from J, the junction kept 12 bases outside the gene matches. Germline lookup yields CDR1 LGHNA and CDR2 YSLEER. The CDR3 loop reads CASSQDLGRGRLDTGELFF. The CDR3, as DNA: TGCGCCAGCAGCCAAGATCTGGGCAGGGGGCGCCTGGACACCGGGGAGCTGTTTTTT.

This chain uses TRBV7-2 with TRBJ2-7; 7 nucleotides agree with TRBD1. The CDR3 is made up of 15 amino acids. V trimming: 8 bases; J trimming: 1 base; junction bases outside the gene matches: 11. Germline V gene lookup returns CDR1 SGHTA and CDR2 FQGNSA. CDR3 nucleotide sequence: TGTGCCAGCGGGGACAGCTTATTCCCTTCCTACGAGCAGTACTTC. This translates into CASGDSLFPSYEQYF.

The J gene is TRBJ2-7, the V gene TRBV12-3 or TRBV12-4, with D tentatively TRBD2 (6 bases). The CDR3 loop spans 12 amino acids. Trimming took 6 bases from V and 4 from J, leaving 10 bases between them. The CDR3 bases are TGTGCCAGCAGAGGTAGCGGATACGAGCAGTACTTC. This sequence encodes CASRGSGYEQYF.

The rearrangement uses TRBV14 and TRBJ2-5; no definite D call. V dropped 0 bases and J dropped 3 bases, with 20 bases sitting between them. From germline, CDR1 is SGHDN and CDR2 FVKESK. The CDR3 has 18 residues. DNA for the CDR3: TGTGCCAGCAGCCAAGATAAAATTATTCGGCCGAGGAAAGAGACCCAGTACTTC. Its translation is CASSQDKIIRPRKETQYF.

The chain joins TRBV7-2 to TRBJ2-3; 8 nucleotides line up with TRBD2. The J segment lost 0 bases and the V segment lost 4 bases, leaving 3 bases of the junction unmatched. Germline V lookup: CDR1 SGHTA, CDR2 FQGNSA. This CDR3 contains 15 residues. The CDR3 coding sequence is TGTGCCAGCAGCTCTAGCGGGTATAGCACAGATACGCAGTATTTT. Protein product: CASSSSGYSTDTQYF.

The V call is TRBV18, the J call TRBJ1-6; D unresolved. The germline CDR1 and CDR2 sequences are KGHSH and LQKENI. This CDR3 is built from 16 residues. V lost 3 bases and J lost 0, with 9 bases in between. The CDR3 protein is CASSPTANSYNSPLHF. In nucleotides, the CDR3 is TGTGCCAGCTCACCCACCGCGAACTCCTATAATTCACCCCTCCACTTT.

Turning to this clone: The sample contains more than one DNA sequence encoding this CDR3. This chain links TRBV13 with TRBJ2-2, with 7 bases aligning to TRBD1. The junction had 0 bases not matched to a gene; V was cut back by 0 bases and J by 5 bases. The CDR3 has 14 amino acids. Germline V gene data show CDR1 as PRHDT and CDR2 as FYEKMQ (reference sequence). CDR3 loop: CASSLGQGTGELFF. DNA of the CDR3: TGTGCCAGCAGCTTAGGACAGGGGACCGGGGAGCTGTTTTTT.

The rearrangement links TRBV18 to TRBJ1-2, with D perhaps matching TRBD1 (5 bases). The V end was cut by 2 bases, the J end by 8 bases, with 9 bases between. Germline loops: CDR1 KGHSH, CDR2 LQKENI. The length of the CDR3 is 12 residues. CDR3 sequence: CASSPGAGGYTF. As DNA, the CDR3 is TGTGCCAGCTCACCAGGGGCAGGCGGCTACACCTTC.

This chain joins TRBV11-2 and TRBJ2-1; weak D call: TRBD1 (5 bases). This CDR3 is built from 13 residues. Germline CDR1 is SGHAT and CDR2 is FQNNGV. Deletions cut 5 bases from V and 7 bases from J, with 12 bases between. DNA of the CDR3: TGTGCCAGCAGCCAAGACAGCCGGAATGAGCAGTTCTTC. This translates into CASSQDSRNEQFF. Supplemented by reference TRBV11-2 and TRBJ2-1, the full variable domain reads EAGVAQSPRYKIIEKRQSVAFWCNPISGHATLYWYQQILGQGPKLLIQFQNNGVVDDSQLPKDRFSAERLKGVDSTLKIQPAKLEDSAVYLCASSQDSRNEQFFGPGTRLTVL.

The V gene is TRBV4-3, the J gene TRBJ2-7, with 9 bases fitting TRBD1. This CDR3 is built from 15 residues. The germline V gene encodes CDR1 LGHNA and CDR2 YSLEER. The trim removed 1 base at V and 3 bases at J, leaving 4 bases unmatched. This CDR3 reads CASSQGTGAYYEQYF. In DNA, the CDR3 is TGCGCCAGCAGCCAAGGGACAGGGGCTTACTACGAGCAGTACTTC.

The genes are TRBV7-6 and TRBJ2-2, with D perhaps TRBD2 (5 bases). The CDR3 runs to 16 residues. The germline gives CDR1 SGHVS, CDR2 FNYEAQ. Trimming pared 7 bases from V and 4 bases from J, leaving 19 bases between. Here the CDR3 reads CASNSQLRGGTGELFF. Here the CDR3 DNA reads TGTGCCAGCAATTCTCAGTTGCGCGGAGGCACCGGGGAGCTGTTTTTT.

The CDR3 DNA follows: TGCGCCAGCAGCTTGGCCTCGGCCGCCCGGGCTGAAGCTTTCTTT. This codes for CASSLASAARAEAFF. V usage is TRBV5-1 and J usage is TRBJ1-1; D unresolved. The CDR3 runs 15 residues. V was trimmed by 0 bases and J by 6 bases, leaving 15 bases between them. Per germline, CDR1 SGHRS and CDR2 YFSETQ.

The chain has TRBV2 and TRBJ2-1; TRBD2 aligns across 7 bases. CDR3 length equals 19 residues. From germline, CDR1 is SNHLY and CDR2 FYNNEI. The CDR3 protein is CAKHPPATPRGTIRVEQFF. CDR3 sequence (DNA): TGTGCTAAACACCCGCCAGCAACCCCCCGGGGGACTATTAGGGTAGAGCAGTTCTTC.

The chain recombines TRBV30 with TRBJ1-1; TRBD1 matches 7 bases. The CDR3 is 14 residues long. The germline gives CDR1 GTSNPN, CDR2 SVGIG (reference sequence). V dropped 3 bases and J dropped 3; count of bases not matched to a gene: 7. CDR3 bases: TGTGCCTGGAGCCCGGGACAGACTGACACTGAAGCTTTCTTT. It codes for CAWSPGQTDTEAFF.

This chain joins TRBV5-1 and TRBJ2-5; a possible D gene is TRBD2 (6 bases). CDR3 length equals 15 residues. The germline gives CDR1 SGHRS, CDR2 YFSETQ. V shed 0 bases and J shed 5 bases, with 14 bases lying between them. This CDR3 is CASSLDQLAGETQYF. The CDR3 DNA follows: TGCGCCAGCAGCTTGGATCAACTAGCTGGGGAGACCCAGTACTTC.

This clone was seen more than once but under ten times. The gene calls are TRBV7-9 and TRBJ1-4, with a tentative D call TRBD1 (6 bases). Trimming stripped 1 base from V and 4 bases from J, with 10 bases between. The CDR3 has 15 residues. The V gene's germline CDR1 is SEHNR and CDR2 FQNEAQ (reference sequence). The CDR3 nucleotides read TGTGCCAGCAGCTTAGGCGAGGGGGATAATGAAAAACTGTTTTTT. Residues: CASSLGEGDNEKLFF.

The chain links TRBV20-1 to TRBJ1-2, with D hard to call. From germline, CDR1 is DFQATT and CDR2 SNEGSKA (reference sequence). V lost 0 bases to trimming and J lost 8 bases, with 7 bases between them. This CDR3 is built from 11 residues. The CDR3 DNA follows: TGCAGTGCTAGAGAAGCCGAGGGCTACACCTTC. Its translation is CSAREAEGYTF.

The chain recombines TRBV28 with TRBJ1-6; 9 bases are shared with TRBD1. Trimming at V came to 7 bases and at J to 7 bases, leaving 8 bases not matched to a gene. Germline V gene data show CDR1 as MDHEN and CDR2 as SYDVKM. CDR3 size: 15 residues. CDR3 in amino acids: CASTEITGGNSPLHF. CDR3 DNA: TGTGCCAGCACCGAGATCACAGGGGGCAATTCACCCCTCCACTTT.

This rearrangement joins TRBV14 to TRBJ2-1, with D unclear. CDR3 length: 13 residues. Trimming cost V 4 bases and J 6 bases, with 10 bases left between them. From germline, CDR1 is SGHDN and CDR2 FVKESK. The CDR3 DNA follows: TGTGCCAGCAGCCCCCAGGCGTTCAATGAGCAGTTCTTC. Translation: CASSPQAFNEQFF.

The gene calls are TRBV12-5 and TRBJ2-1; 16 bases are a match to TRBD2. The CDR3 length is 20 residues. CDR1 and CDR2 from the germline V gene are LGHNT and FRNRAP. V lost 5 bases and J lost 7; bases outside the gene matches: 17. The CDR3 nucleotides read TGTGCTAGTGGTCCCCCGGTTGGGACTAGCGGGGGGGCGGTAACTAATGAGCAGTTCTTC. It specifies CASGPPVGTSGGAVTNEQFF.

This chain connects TRBV27 to TRBJ2-5; tentatively, D is TRBD2 (5 bases). Per the germline V gene, CDR1 is MNHEY and CDR2 is SMNVEV (reference sequence). The CDR3 has 17 residues. Trimming left V 4 bases short and J 5 bases short, with 23 bases between. This CDR3 reads CASSSDTGIFRSETQYF. CDR3 nucleotide sequence: TGTGCCAGCAGTTCAGACACCGGGATCTTTAGGTCGGAGACCCAGTACTTC.

This chain uses TRBV5-6 with TRBJ1-2; TRBD1 is a possible D gene (6 bases). V lost 4 bases and J 8 bases, leaving 15 bases between the germline ends. Germline V gives CDR1 SGHDT, CDR2 YYEEEE. CDR3 size: 13 residues. The CDR3 loop is CASSRDRMRGYTF. In DNA form, the CDR3 reads TGTGCCAGCAGCCGAGACAGGATGAGAGGCTACACCTTC. Complete variable domain (other parts from reference TRBV5-6 and TRBJ1-2): DAGVTQSPTHLIKTRGQQVTLRCSPKSGHDTVSWYQQALGQGPQFIFQYYEEEERQRGNFPDRFSGHQFPNYSSELNVNALLLGDSALYLCASSRDRMRGYTFGSGTRLTVV.

This clone was seen a single time. The sample carries other DNA sequences with the same CDR3. The chain employs TRBV5-1 and TRBJ1-1, with D hard to call. Deletions cut 0 bases from V and 5 bases from J, with 11 bases between. Germline V gives CDR1 SGHRS, CDR2 YFSETQ. This CDR3 is built from 14 residues. CDR3 loop: CASSLETGNTEAFF. CDR3 nucleotides: TGCGCCAGCAGCTTGGAAACGGGAAATACTGAAGCTTTCTTT.

This clone was picked up one time. The V and J genes are TRBV5-5 and TRBJ1-2, with 9 bases matching TRBD1. Germline trimming cut 0 bases from V and 8 bases from J; bases unmatched to any gene: 5. CDR3 length: 14 residues. In germline, CDR1 is SGHKS, CDR2 YYEKEE (reference sequence). In DNA, the CDR3 is TGTGCCAGCAGCTTGGTCAGGACAGGGGTCGGCTACACCTTC. It translates to CASSLVRTGVGYTF.